At least ten counts were recorded for the clone carrying this TCR beta chain. The TCR beta CDR3 regions underwent amplification using RNA transcripts as the source. Researchers ran a first-round RT-PCR on the TCR CDR3 using the HTBI primer set. MiXCR was run by TCRdb on the multiplex PCR reads, yielding one entry per CDR3 protein. The sample yields around 340,000 distinct CDR3 sequences, about 18% seen once. Germline-derived CDR1 and CDR2 are MGHDK and SYGVNS. The length of the CDR3 is 18 residues. Trimming left V 7 bases short and J 2 bases short, with 25 bases between. This sample is drawn from a study of T cells in Graves' hyperthyroidism and ophthalmopathy.

The receptor comes from a woman in her twenties or thirties with Graves' hyperthyroidism that later progressed to Graves' ophthalmopathy. The gene calls are TRBV25-1 and TRBJ2-3; either TRBD1 or TRBD2 may fit D (6 bases each). Sequencing input: blood. The CDR3 spells CASTQLDVYGGTTDTQYF. The CDR3 region has the DNA TGTGCCAGCACCCAATTGGACGTATACGGGGGCACCACAGATACGCAGTATTTT.